A single sample gave rise to the 18 T cell receptor beta chains below, sequenced in a study of shared clonotypes between healthy human individuals. Generated by immunoSEQ multiplex PCR, the TCRdb table keeps only in-frame clones and is missing some. In the table there are under 1,100,000 clones, around 74% of which are singletons. Input material: memory CD4+ T cells sorted from blood. Subset described: CD45RA-negative fraction. These receptors all stem from a man between 18 and 29 years old in good health.

As DNA, the CDR3 is TGTGCCAGCAGCCAGGGACAGATAATGAACACTGAAGCTTTCTTT. It translates to CASSQGQIMNTEAFF. The V gene is TRBV5-6, the J gene TRBJ1-1; 7 nucleotides line up with TRBD1. CDR1 and CDR2 (germline): SGHDT, YYEEEE. V shed 4 bases and J 0 bases; nucleotides not matched to a gene: 6. CDR3 length: 15 amino acids. The full variable domain, with the rest looked up from reference TRBV5-6 and TRBJ1-1, is DAGVTQSPTHLIKTRGQQVTLRCSPKSGHDTVSWYQQALGQGPQFIFQYYEEEERQRGNFPDRFSGHQFPNYSSELNVNALLLGDSALYLCASSQGQIMNTEAFFGQGTRLTVV.

The CDR3 region is CASSRQAAYEQYF. In DNA form, the CDR3 reads TGTGCCAGCAGTAGACAGGCGGCCTACGAGCAGTACTTC. This rearrangement joins TRBV6-1 to TRBJ2-7; maybe TRBD1 (6 bases). Germline V gene sequence: CDR1 MNHNS, CDR2 SASEGT. Trimming removed 5 bases from V and 2 bases from J, with 10 bases in between. The CDR3 spans 13 residues.

This clone was detected a few times. This may arise from a read error, as a much more abundant clone is one base away. Other DNA sequences in this specimen translate into the identical CDR3. The chain's CDR3 is CASSLGLAGSGELFF. CDR3 DNA sequence: TGTGCCAGCAGCTTAGGACTAGCGGGGTCCGGGGAGCTGTTTTTT. V gene TRBV7-2 combines with J gene TRBJ2-2; 11 bases agree with TRBD2. The germline gives CDR1 SGHTA, CDR2 FQGNSA. The CDR3 has 15 residues. The V gene end was trimmed by 1 base and the J gene end by 6 bases; junction bases not matched to a gene: 1.

This chain joins TRBV12-2 and TRBJ2-1; the D call of TRBD2 is as the table states it, not checked on the DNA. TRBV12-2 is a listed pseudogene. CDR3 length: 20 residues. The CDR3 coding sequence is TGTGCAAGTCGCTTAGGGCCTAGCGGGAGGGCCCCCTTCTCCTACAATGAGCAGTTCTTC. Protein product: CASRLGPSGRAPFSYNEQFF.

The CDR3 protein is CAWSGGANEKLFF. In DNA form, the CDR3 reads TGTGCCTGGAGTGGGGGGGCTAATGAAAAACTGTTTTTT. This chain uses TRBV30 with TRBJ1-4; perhaps TRBD1 as D (5 bases). The germline gives CDR1 GTSNPN, CDR2 SVGIG (reference sequence). The CDR3 totals 13 residues. With 1 base removed from V and 3 bases from J, the gap between germline ends came to 6 bases.

The chain uses TRBV25-1 and TRBJ2-7, with a possible D match to TRBD1 (6 bases). V lost 1 base to trimming and J lost 2 bases, with 9 bases between them. Germline V gene sequence: CDR1 MGHDK, CDR2 SYGVNS. The CDR3 totals 14 residues. Here the CDR3 reads CASSELGDTYEQYF. The CDR3 bases are TGTGCCAGCAGTGAATTAGGGGACACCTACGAGCAGTACTTC.

This sequence joins TRBV11-2 and TRBJ2-7; perhaps TRBD2 as D (6 bases). The CDR3 consists of 18 residues. V gave up 3 bases and J gave up 3 bases, with 24 bases separating them. The germline V gene encodes CDR1 SGHAT and CDR2 FQNNGV. The CDR3 loop is CASSLLGGVPPAGYEQYF. CDR3 nucleotide sequence: TGTGCCAGCAGCTTGTTGGGAGGTGTACCCCCGGCAGGCTACGAGCAGTACTTC. The full variable domain, completed using reference TRBV11-2 and TRBJ2-7, is EAGVAQSPRYKIIEKRQSVAFWCNPISGHATLYWYQQILGQGPKLLIQFQNNGVVDDSQLPKDRFSAERLKGVDSTLKIQPAKLEDSAVYLCASSLLGGVPPAGYEQYFGPGTRLTVT.

V gene TRBV7-3 combines with J gene TRBJ2-2; D possibly corresponds to TRBD2 (6 bases). With 4 bases removed from V and 5 bases from J, the gap between germline ends came to 14 bases. The CDR3 is made up of 15 amino acids. Germline loops: CDR1 SGHTA, CDR2 FQGTGA. The CDR3 DNA is TGTGCCAGCAGCTCTCGCCCCGCGGGGACCGGGGAGCTGTTTTTT. The encoded protein is CASSSRPAGTGELFF.

The chain has TRBV5-1 and TRBJ2-1; D is unresolved. Germline lookup yields CDR1 SGHRS and CDR2 YFSETQ. This CDR3 comprises 16 residues. V lost 0 bases, J lost 0 bases, and 10 bases lay in between. The CDR3 sequence: CASSLESSSSYNEQFF. As DNA, the CDR3 is TGCGCCAGCAGCTTGGAGTCGTCCAGCTCCTACAATGAGCAGTTCTTC.

The CDR3 region has the DNA TGTGCCAGCAGCTTGATCGGACAGGGGGGAGCCTATGGCTACACCTTC. Translation gives CASSLIGQGGAYGYTF. The chain couples TRBV5-4 to TRBJ1-2; 10 bases are shared with TRBD1. V lost 1 base and J lost 4; bases outside the gene matches: 7. CDR3 length equals 16 residues. Germline assignment: CDR1 SGHNT and CDR2 YYREEE (reference sequence).

The chain joins TRBV10-1 to TRBJ1-1, with a possible D match to TRBD1 (5 bases). From germline, CDR1 is WNHNN and CDR2 SYGVQD (reference sequence). This CDR3 spans 19 amino acids. Trimming took 1 base from V and 2 from J, leaving 23 bases between them. The CDR3 loop is CASSEYEGIRLRENTEAFF. CDR3 bases: TGCGCCAGCAGTGAGTACGAGGGGATAAGATTAAGAGAAAACACTGAAGCTTTCTTT.

The rearrangement links TRBV27 to TRBJ1-5; D perhaps matches TRBD1 (5 bases). CDR3 length equals 16 residues. Germline V gives CDR1 MNHEY, CDR2 SMNVEV (reference sequence). V was trimmed by 3 bases and J by 7 bases, leaving 19 bases between them. This CDR3 is CASSFTSKGLGQPQHF. The CDR3 bases are TGTGCCAGCAGTTTTACTTCGAAGGGGCTCGGACAGCCCCAGCATTTT.

This clone was picked up a small number of times. V is TRBV4-2 and J is TRBJ2-7; tentatively, D is TRBD2 (6 bases). CDR3 size: 16 residues. The V gene's germline CDR1 is LGHNA and CDR2 YNFKEQ. The V end lost 4 bases, the J end lost 2 bases, and 18 bases lay between the germline ends. The CDR3 nucleotides read TGTGCCAGCAGCCCCCAATTGACGGGAGTCGCCTACGAGCAGTACTTC. Its translation: CASSPQLTGVAYEQYF.

This clone showed up just a few times. The chain uses TRBV7-2 and TRBJ1-3, with TRBD1 as a possible D gene (5 bases). V lost 7 bases and J lost 4, with 17 bases in between. This CDR3 has 15 amino acids. Germline V gene lookup returns CDR1 SGHTA and CDR2 FQGNSA. Here the CDR3 reads CASTGRRGPGNTIYF. The DNA of the CDR3 is TGTGCCAGCACCGGACGCCGGGGCCCAGGAAACACCATATATTTT.

The chain links TRBV9 to TRBJ1-3, with 9 bases lining up with TRBD1. V gave up 4 bases and J gave up 1 base; unmatched junction bases: 3. The CDR3 runs 15 residues. The germline gives CDR1 SGDLS, CDR2 YYNGEE. The chain's CDR3 is CASSRQGGSGNTIYF. In DNA form, the CDR3 reads TGTGCCAGCAGCCGACAGGGGGGTTCTGGAAACACCATATATTTT.

The chain carries TRBV7-2 and TRBJ1-3; D remains unclear. V gave up 5 bases and J gave up 8 bases, with 16 bases separating them. CDR3 length: 14 residues. Germline assignment: CDR1 SGHTA and CDR2 FQGNSA. CDR3 sequence reads: CASSTFQVPDTIYF. As DNA, the CDR3 is TGTGCCAGCAGCACCTTCCAGGTCCCGGACACCATATATTTT.

The chain is built from TRBV4-1 and TRBJ1-2; 7 bases are a match to TRBD1. Looked up from germline, CDR1 is MGHRA and CDR2 is YSYEKL. V shed 4 bases, J shed 7 bases, and the junction held 12 bases outside the gene matches. This CDR3 is built from 15 residues. CDR3 residues: CASSRGDTGASGYTF. CDR3 in DNA: TGCGCCAGCAGCCGCGGTGACACAGGGGCTTCTGGCTACACCTTC.

The chain recombines TRBV11-2 with TRBJ1-1; 10 positions agree with TRBD1. V shed 1 base and J 11 bases; nucleotides not matched to a gene: 4. The CDR3 length is 13 residues. CDR1 is SGHAT and CDR2 is FQNNGV in the germline V gene. CDR3 sequence: CASSLGGTGEAFF. CDR3 in DNA: TGTGCCAGCAGCTTAGGTGGGACAGGGGAGGCTTTCTTT.